This T cell receptor beta chain was observed in a study of shared clonotypes between healthy human individuals. This clone has just one count. Its antigen remains unidentified. Study-level findings and limits: Clonotype sharing across several donors was observed for around 5% of naive CD4 clonotypes. Naive subsets usually exceeded memory subsets in estimated richness.

TCRdb keeps only in-frame clones here, not all; method: immunoSEQ multiplex PCR. Of fewer than 1.6 million clones in the sample, approximately 98.5% were seen once. The CDR3 extends over 13 amino acids. CDR1 and CDR2 (germline): LGHNA, YSLEER. V was trimmed by 0 bases and J by 7 bases, leaving 7 bases between them. The source material was naive CD4+ T cells sorted from blood. Subset indicated: CD45RA+ positively selected. This clonotype was sampled from a man under 40 in good health. V gene TRBV4-3 combines with J gene TRBJ2-1; D gene uncertain. For the CDR3, the DNA is TGCGCCAGCAGCCAAGACAAAATGAATGAGCAGTTCTTC. It encodes CASSQDKMNEQFF.